A single sample is the source of the 29 T cell receptor beta chains below, sequenced in a study of cytomegalovirus exposure and HLA in healthy donors. The PCR made use of 60 Vbeta and 13 Jbeta primers. Generated by immunoSEQ multiplex PCR, the TCRdb table keeps only in-frame clones and is missing some. Of about 120,000 clones in the sample, about 74% are singletons; the top ten hold less than 3%. The material sequenced was PBMCs. Every receptor here comes from a middle-aged woman in good health and CMV-seropositive.

V usage is TRBV5-5 and J usage is TRBJ2-7, with unresolved D. Trimming shortened V by 4 bases and J by 0 bases, and 8 bases separated the two germline ends. The V gene's germline CDR1 is SGHKS and CDR2 YYEKEE (reference sequence). This CDR3 has 13 residues. CDR3 sequence: CASSPRSSYEQYF. DNA for the CDR3: TGTGCCAGCAGCCCGAGGAGCTCCTACGAGCAGTACTTC.

This clone appeared a few times. This rearrangement joins TRBV19 to TRBJ2-1; TRBD2 aligns across 15 bases. Germline-derived CDR1 and CDR2 are LNHDA and SQIVND (reference sequence). This CDR3 is 19 amino acids long. The V segment lost 4 bases and the J segment 2 bases; nucleotides outside the gene matches: 9. The CDR3 is CASSRGLAGGEATYNEQFF. The DNA of the CDR3 is TGTGCCAGTAGTAGGGGACTAGCGGGGGGAGAGGCGACCTACAATGAGCAGTTCTTC.

This clone has just a few counts. The V gene is TRBV9, the J gene TRBJ1-1; no clear D. CDR1 and CDR2 (germline): SGDLS, YYNGEE. There are 13 residues in the CDR3. Trimming removed 3 bases from V and 6 bases from J, with 12 bases in between. The DNA of the CDR3 is TGTGCCAGCAGCGCCTCAGGTGGCGCTGAAGCTTTCTTT. Its translation: CASSASGGAEAFF.

The CDR3 is CASSYSGSNEQFF. The CDR3, as DNA: TGCGCCAGCAGCTATTCCGGGAGTAATGAGCAGTTCTTC. The chain links TRBV5-1 to TRBJ2-1; maybe TRBD2 (6 bases). The V end was cut by 3 bases, the J end by 7 bases, with 11 bases between. The length of the CDR3 is 13 residues. Germline V lookup: CDR1 SGHRS, CDR2 YFSETQ.

V usage is TRBV7-9 and J usage is TRBJ2-1; D remains ambiguous. There are 15 residues in the CDR3. V was pared by 7 bases and J by 2 bases, with 15 bases between. Looked up from germline, CDR1 is SEHNR and CDR2 is FQNEAQ (reference sequence). DNA for the CDR3: TGTGCCAGCACCACACACTACCTGACCTACAATGAGCAGTTCTTC. This gives the protein CASTTHYLTYNEQFF.

The V gene is TRBV15, the J gene TRBJ2-2, with D perhaps TRBD1 (6 bases). The length of the CDR3 is 14 residues. Trimming cost V 0 bases and J 15 bases, with 17 bases left between them. Germline V lookup: CDR1 LNHNV, CDR2 YYDKDF (reference sequence). CDR3 amino acids: CATSRDREWQGMFF. Written as DNA, the CDR3 is TGTGCCACCAGCAGAGATCGAGAGTGGCAGGGGATGTTTTTT.

The chain has TRBV5-1 and TRBJ2-7; 10 bases agree with TRBD1. V lost 4 bases to trimming and J lost 2 bases; unmatched junction nucleotides: 3. Looked up from germline, CDR1 is SGHRS and CDR2 is YFSETQ. The CDR3 has 14 amino acids. For the CDR3, the DNA is TGCGCCAGCAGCACCGGACAGGGGGCCTACGAGCAGTACTTC. It translates to CASSTGQGAYEQYF.

The chain joins TRBV9 to TRBJ1-5; TRBD1 matches 12 bases. The CDR3 is 16 residues long. From germline, CDR1 is SGDLS and CDR2 YYNGEE. The trim removed 3 bases at V and 5 bases at J, leaving 6 bases unmatched. CDR3 sequence (DNA): TGTGCCAGCAGCGAAACCGGGACAGGGGGCGATCAGCCCCAGCATTTT. Amino acids: CASSETGTGGDQPQHF.

The rearrangement uses TRBV6-1 and TRBJ1-1; D perhaps matches TRBD1 (5 bases). Germline assignment: CDR1 MNHNS and CDR2 SASEGT. This CDR3 is built from 13 residues. Trimming took off 4 bases at V and 1 base at J, with 7 bases between the two ends. In DNA form, the CDR3 reads TGTGCCAGCAGTGGGCAGGGGAACACTGAAGCTTTCTTT. Translated: CASSGQGNTEAFF.

The V call is TRBV6-1, the J call TRBJ1-4; D is ambiguous. Germline V gives CDR1 MNHNS, CDR2 SASEGT. Deletions cut 4 bases from V and 8 bases from J, with 14 bases between. CDR3 size: 14 residues. DNA of the CDR3: TGTGCCAGCAGTGTTCACATGGAGAAAGAAAAACTGTTTTTT. This codes for CASSVHMEKEKLFF.

This chain joins TRBV10-1 and TRBJ2-5; no definite D call. The germline V and J ends were trimmed by 4 bases and 7 bases, with 13 bases remaining between them. This CDR3 has 13 residues. Germline assignment: CDR1 WNHNN and CDR2 SYGVQD (reference sequence). For the CDR3, the DNA is TGCGCCAGCAGTGGAGGCCCCCGAGGGACCCAGTACTTC. It translates to CASSGGPRGTQYF.

The V and J genes are TRBV5-1 and TRBJ2-5; possibly TRBD2 for D (6 bases). Germline V CDR1 and CDR2: SGHRS, YFSETQ. This CDR3 contains 15 residues. Between the trimmed V and J ends, which lost 0 bases and 4 bases, there was a span of 13 bases. CDR3 nucleotides: TGCGCCAGCAGCTTGGGGGAGGCCCCCGGAGAGACCCAGTACTTC. It codes for CASSLGEAPGETQYF.

The chain carries TRBV9 and TRBJ2-7; D perhaps matches TRBD1 (6 bases). V lost 0 bases and J lost 4, with 20 bases in between. This CDR3 is 17 amino acids long. Germline CDR1 reads SGDLS; CDR2 reads YYNGEE. CDR3 nucleotide sequence: TGTGCCAGCAGCGTAGGCGATGGTCTAGGGGGTGTATACGAGCAGTACTTC. Its protein is CASSVGDGLGGVYEQYF.

The chain is built from TRBV30 and TRBJ2-7; D call uncertain. CDR1 and CDR2 (germline): GTSNPN, SVGIG (reference sequence). Trimming removed 0 bases from V and 2 bases from J, with 2 bases in between. There are 11 residues in the CDR3. The CDR3 nucleotides are TGTGCCTGGAGTGTTACCTACGAGCAGTACTTC. Translating it yields CAWSVTYEQYF.

The V and J genes are TRBV9 and TRBJ2-1, with TRBD2 matching over 10 bases. CDR3 size: 15 residues. The trim removed 6 bases at V and 4 bases at J, leaving 7 bases unmatched. In germline, CDR1 is SGDLS, CDR2 YYNGEE. The CDR3 reads CASTTTSGMYNEQFF. Written as DNA, the CDR3 is TGTGCCAGCACCACCACTAGCGGGATGTACAATGAGCAGTTCTTC.

A single count supports this clone. The rearrangement uses TRBV12-2 and TRBJ1-2; TRBD1 is the table's D call, not checked against the DNA. TRBV12-2 constitutes a pseudogene. The CDR3 sequence is 14 residues long. The CDR3 sequence: CASRHVPQGRGYTF. DNA for the CDR3: TGTGCAAGTCGCCACGTACCCCAGGGTCGGGGCTACACCTTC.

The chain employs TRBV6-1 and TRBJ2-7; 9 positions match TRBD2. The CDR3 is 13 residues long. Germline V gene data show CDR1 as MNHNS and CDR2 as SASEGT. The V and J ends lost 7 bases and 4 bases, in that order; junction bases with no gene match: 5. CDR3: CASKTSGLYEQYF. The DNA of the CDR3 is TGTGCCAGCAAGACTAGCGGATTATACGAGCAGTACTTC.

This clone was recorded once. The gene calls are TRBV27 and TRBJ1-6, with D perhaps TRBD1 (6 bases). Trimming took off 5 bases at V and 7 bases at J, with 18 bases between the two ends. Per the germline V gene, CDR1 is MNHEY and CDR2 is SMNVEV (reference sequence). The CDR3 sequence is 16 residues long. The DNA of the CDR3 is TGTGCCAGCAGTCCCGACCGGACAGCACAAAATTCACCCCTCCACTTT. This sequence encodes CASSPDRTAQNSPLHF.

The genes are TRBV5-1 and TRBJ2-1, with TRBD1 matching over 7 bases. This CDR3 contains 15 residues. Germline values: CDR1 SGHRS, CDR2 YFSETQ. Trimming removed 4 bases from V and 2 bases from J; junction bases left unmatched: 6. The CDR3 region is CASSLGQVTYNEQFF. The CDR3 bases are TGCGCCAGCAGCCTAGGACAGGTGACCTACAATGAGCAGTTCTTC.

This chain joins TRBV5-8 and TRBJ2-7; TRBD2 matches 9 bases. CDR1 SGHTS and CDR2 YDEGEE come from the germline V gene. This CDR3 is 15 amino acids long. V was pared by 3 bases and J by 3 bases, with 7 bases of the junction left unmatched. The CDR3 here is CASSSPGLAGYEQYF. The CDR3 region has the DNA TGTGCCAGCAGCTCCCCGGGACTAGCTGGCTACGAGCAGTACTTC.

This clone has a handful of counts. The rearrangement links TRBV15 to TRBJ2-3; 7 nucleotides match TRBD1. V lost 4 bases to trimming and J lost 6 bases; unmatched junction nucleotides: 13. The CDR3 is 16 residues long. Germline V gene lookup returns CDR1 LNHNV and CDR2 YYDKDF (reference sequence). The CDR3 DNA follows: TGTGCCACCAGCACGCCCGGGACAGCCGAACGGGATACGCAGTATTTT. This encodes CATSTPGTAERDTQYF. The entire variable domain, with the rest obtained from reference TRBV15 and TRBJ2-3, is as follows: DAMVIQNPRYQVTQFGKPVTLSCSQTLNHNVMYWYQQKSSQAPKLLFHYYDKDFNNEADTPDNFQSRRPNTSFCFLDIRSPGLGDTAMYLCATSTPGTAERDTQYFGPGTRLTVL.

This clone has only one observation. The V gene is TRBV6-5, the J gene TRBJ2-5, with no clear D. The V and J ends lost 5 bases and 1 base respectively, with 11 bases between them. The CDR3 totals 14 residues. The germline CDR1 and CDR2 sequences are MNHEY and SVGAGI. The CDR3 DNA reads as TGTGCCAGCAGTCTCCGTTGGAGCCAAGAGACCCAGTACTTC. The encoded protein is CASSLRWSQETQYF.

The chain couples TRBV5-6 to TRBJ1-2; D may be TRBD1 (6 bases). CDR3 length: 15 amino acids. Trimming cost V 3 bases and J 4 bases, with 16 bases left between them. Germline CDR1 is SGHDT and CDR2 is YYEEEE. This CDR3 reads CASSSKPGQPYGYTF. CDR3 nucleotide sequence: TGTGCCAGCAGCTCAAAACCGGGACAACCCTATGGCTACACCTTC.

The chain combines TRBV7-2 with TRBJ2-7, with TRBD2 matching 13 bases. V dropped 4 bases and J dropped 7; count of bases not matched to a gene: 10. CDR3 length: 16 amino acids. CDR1 and CDR2 from the germline V gene are SGHTA and FQGNSA. CDR3 nucleotides: TGTGCCAGCAGCTCCTTACTAGCGGGAGGGTCAGGGGAGCAGTACTTC. Its protein is CASSSLLAGGSGEQYF.

The chain recombines TRBV5-5 with TRBJ2-7; a possible D gene is TRBD2 (7 bases). Trimming took 6 bases from V and 1 from J, leaving 14 bases between them. Germline V gene sequence: CDR1 SGHKS, CDR2 YYEKEE (reference sequence). The CDR3 is made up of 14 amino acids. CDR3 in amino acids: CASTLQGLSYEQYF. CDR3 in DNA: TGTGCCAGCACCTTACAGGGACTATCCTACGAGCAGTACTTC.

This rearrangement joins TRBV7-9 to TRBJ1-1, with D possibly matching TRBD1 (6 bases). This CDR3 is 15 amino acids long. V lost 4 bases, J lost 1 base, and 13 bases lay in between. Germline assignment: CDR1 SEHNR and CDR2 FQNEAQ (reference sequence). CDR3 sequence (DNA): TGTGCCAGCAGCTCCAGGGGCAGCCAGAACACTGAAGCTTTCTTT. Its protein product is CASSSRGSQNTEAFF.

The chain has TRBV5-5 and TRBJ2-7; TRBD1 matches at 8 bases. The germline gives CDR1 SGHKS, CDR2 YYEKEE (reference sequence). The CDR3 sequence is 15 residues long. V trimming: 3 bases; J trimming: 2 bases; junction bases outside the gene matches: 7. The CDR3 region is CASSSQRTGTYEQYF. CDR3 nucleotide sequence: TGTGCCAGCAGCTCCCAAAGGACAGGGACCTACGAGCAGTACTTC.

V usage is TRBV10-1 and J usage is TRBJ2-3, with TRBD2 matching over 10 bases. The CDR3 contains 15 residues. Germline V gene lookup returns CDR1 WNHNN and CDR2 SYGVQD (reference sequence). J lost 6 bases, V lost 4 bases, and 7 bases had no gene match. CDR3 nucleotides: TGCGCCAGCAGTGCCACTAGCGGGGCGGCGGATACGCAGTATTTT. It specifies CASSATSGAADTQYF.

This clone appeared once. The chain links TRBV5-5 to TRBJ2-5; weak D call: TRBD1 (6 bases). CDR1 is SGHKS and CDR2 is YYEKEE in the germline V gene (reference sequence). The CDR3 is 15 amino acids. V was clipped by 4 bases and J by 10 bases, with 23 bases between them. CDR3 nucleotide sequence: TGTGCCAGCAGCCACAGGGACCTGTTGGAGAGTGGCCAGTACTTC. The encoded protein is CASSHRDLLESGQYF.